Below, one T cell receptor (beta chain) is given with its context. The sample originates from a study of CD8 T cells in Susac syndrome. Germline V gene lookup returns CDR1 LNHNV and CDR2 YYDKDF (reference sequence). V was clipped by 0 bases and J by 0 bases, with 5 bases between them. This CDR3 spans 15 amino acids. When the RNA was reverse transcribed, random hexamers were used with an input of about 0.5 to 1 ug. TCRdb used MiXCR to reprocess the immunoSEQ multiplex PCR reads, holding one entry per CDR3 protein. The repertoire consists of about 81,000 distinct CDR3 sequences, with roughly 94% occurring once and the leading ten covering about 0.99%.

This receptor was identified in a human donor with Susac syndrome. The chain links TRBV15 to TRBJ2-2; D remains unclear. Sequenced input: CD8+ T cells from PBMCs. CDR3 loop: CATSRERSNTGELFF. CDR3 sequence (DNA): TGTGCCACCAGCAGAGAGAGATCGAACACCGGGGAGCTGTTTTTT.